This T cell receptor (beta chain) is from a study of blood T cells in healthy people across ages. Study-level findings and limits: Shifts in expanded clonotypes may have been confounded by donor CMV status, which was unknown. Those diversity estimates obtained from one million T cells were thought to be underestimates. Naive T cell percentage and TCR beta diversity correlated strongly.

Whenever a sample was processed, at least 7 million PBMCs were isolated. Worth noting for this clonotype: The antigen is not known.

The CDR3 covers 15 residues. CDR1 LGHNA and CDR2 YNFKEQ come from the germline V gene. With 4 bases removed from V and 3 bases from J, the gap between germline ends came to 15 bases. Using a J-beta primer mix together with a sample-barcoded 5' primer, a second PCR was run for about 6 to 11 cycles. Using its own MiXCR run on the 5' RACE reads, TCRdb lists one record per CDR3 protein. The sample holds about 1,400,000 distinct CDR3 sequences, around two fifths seen once. The sample taken for sequencing was blood. The rearrangement links TRBV4-2 to TRBJ1-1; a weak D match, TRBD1 (5 bases). This clonotype originated in a woman younger than 30 in good health. The DNA of the CDR3 is TGTGCCAGCAGCCCCAGGGAGGGAGGACACACTGAAGCTTTCTTT. Protein sequence: CASSPREGGHTEAFF.